The next 22 T cell receptor beta chains were all read from a single sample in a study of OX40 agonist ivuxolimab in advanced cancers. Libraries were prepared by immunoSEQ multiplex PCR; TCRdb keeps only in-frame clonotypes and omits some of them. The top ten clones hold about 0.17% of a sample with around 95,000 clones, approximately 89% of them seen once. Sequencing was performed on CD4+ or CD8+ T cells sorted from blood, taken in a trial of the OX40 agonist ivuxolimab. All receptors come from an adult with an advanced solid tumor such as melanoma, head and neck, liver or kidney cancer.

The V and J genes are TRBV7-9 and TRBJ1-6; the D is unclear. CDR3 length: 16 residues. V lost 0 bases, J lost 10 bases, and 16 bases lay in between. Germline-derived CDR1 and CDR2 are SEHNR and FQNEAQ (reference sequence). The CDR3 region has the DNA TGTGCCAGCAGCTTAGCGTCCCCTGGGTTTGGGTCACCCCTCCACTTT. Amino acids: CASSLASPGFGSPLHF. Together with reference TRBV7-9 and TRBJ1-6, the CDR3 gives the full variable domain: DTGVSQNPRHKITKRGQNVTFRCDPISEHNRLYWYRQTLGQGPEFLTYFQNEAQLEKSRLLSDRFSAERPKGSFSTLEIQRTEQGDSAMYLCASSLASPGFGSPLHFGNGTRLTVT.

The V call is TRBV19, the J call TRBJ2-3, with a possible D match to TRBD2 (6 bases). V lost 4 bases and J 2 bases, leaving 13 bases between the germline ends. Germline V gene sequence: CDR1 LNHDA, CDR2 SQIVND (reference sequence). CDR3 length: 15 residues. CDR3 nucleotide sequence: TGTGCCAGTAGTAGCTCCGGGGGACTCACAGATACGCAGTATTTT. Protein sequence: CASSSSGGLTDTQYF.

The J gene is TRBJ1-6, the V gene TRBV2, with D maybe TRBD1 (6 bases). V was cut by 1 base and J by 9 bases, with 10 bases left in between. CDR1 SNHLY and CDR2 FYNNEI come from the germline V gene. This CDR3 has 14 residues. The CDR3 region is CASSEDSGVSPLHF. The CDR3 nucleotides read TGTGCCAGCAGTGAAGATTCAGGGGTTTCACCCCTCCACTTT.

The chain links TRBV6-1 to TRBJ1-2; D is possibly TRBD1 (5 bases). CDR3 length equals 15 residues. CDR1 MNHNS and CDR2 SASEGT come from the germline V gene. With 2 bases removed from V and 3 bases from J, the gap between germline ends came to 13 bases. The CDR3 DNA reads TGTGCCAGCAGTGAAACCAAGAGACAGCACTATGGCTACACCTTC. Its protein is CASSETKRQHYGYTF.

The chain is built from TRBV6-6 and TRBJ1-2; D uncertain. CDR1 and CDR2 from the germline V gene are MNHNY and SVGAGI (reference sequence). V was trimmed by 6 bases and J by 4 bases, leaving 12 bases between them. This CDR3 comprises 13 residues. CDR3 protein: CASSPSGPYGYTF. The CDR3, as DNA: TGTGCCAGCAGCCCCTCGGGCCCCTATGGCTACACCTTC.

The chain is built from TRBV10-3 and TRBJ2-1; 9 bases agree with TRBD2. This CDR3 region has 15 residues. Trimming took 7 bases from V and 4 from J; bases not matched to a gene: 8. The germline CDR1 and CDR2 sequences are ENHRY and SYGVKD. Here the CDR3 reads CAIKATSGLYNEQFF. The CDR3 DNA reads TGTGCCATCAAGGCGACTAGCGGACTGTACAATGAGCAGTTCTTC.

The chain carries TRBV10-3 and TRBJ2-2; 7 bases align to TRBD1. The CDR3 spans 14 residues. The V segment lost 8 bases and the J segment 9 bases; nucleotides outside the gene matches: 12. From germline, CDR1 is ENHRY and CDR2 SYGVKD. CDR3 loop: CAIAIRQGDRELFF. CDR3 coding DNA: TGTGCCATCGCTATCCGCCAGGGGGACAGGGAGCTGTTTTTT.

The chain links TRBV18 to TRBJ2-7, with D uncertain. The V gene's germline CDR1 is KGHSH and CDR2 LQKENI. This CDR3 spans 14 amino acids. V lost 3 bases to trimming and J lost 3 bases, with 12 bases between them. CDR3 sequence: CASSPFQSDYEQYF. For the CDR3, the DNA is TGTGCCAGCTCACCCTTCCAGTCAGACTACGAGCAGTACTTC.

V usage is TRBV5-6 and J usage is TRBJ2-1; D is unclear. From germline, CDR1 is SGHDT and CDR2 YYEEEE. Trimming removed 0 bases from V and 8 bases from J, with 6 bases in between. The CDR3 sequence is 12 residues long. CDR3 sequence reads: CASSLGWDEQFF. For the CDR3, the DNA is TGTGCCAGCAGCTTGGGATGGGATGAGCAGTTCTTC. Using reference TRBV5-6 and TRBJ2-1 for the parts outside the CDR3, the full variable domain is DAGVTQSPTHLIKTRGQQVTLRCSPKSGHDTVSWYQQALGQGPQFIFQYYEEEERQRGNFPDRFSGHQFPNYSSELNVNALLLGDSALYLCASSLGWDEQFFGPGTRLTVL.

This chain uses TRBV15 with TRBJ2-4, with a tentative D call TRBD1 (6 bases). V was clipped by 5 bases and J by 6 bases, with 11 bases between them. Germline V gene sequence: CDR1 LNHNV, CDR2 YYDKDF (reference sequence). This CDR3 is built from 13 residues. The CDR3 DNA reads as TGTGCCACCAGCCGTTACAGGGTAAACATTCAGTACTTC. Translation gives CATSRYRVNIQYF. Full variable domain (missing parts from reference TRBV15 and TRBJ2-4): DAMVIQNPRYQVTQFGKPVTLSCSQTLNHNVMYWYQQKSSQAPKLLFHYYDKDFNNEADTPDNFQSRRPNTSFCFLDIRSPGLGDTAMYLCATSRYRVNIQYFGAGTRLSVL.

The rearrangement links TRBV2 to TRBJ2-1; 7 bases align to TRBD2. The germline V gene encodes CDR1 SNHLY and CDR2 FYNNEI. The CDR3 consists of 15 residues. The junction had 13 bases not matched to a gene; V was cut back by 8 bases and J by 6 bases. Here the CDR3 DNA reads TGTGCCAGCGGCCCGGGACTACTTCCCCCCAATGAGCAGTTCTTC. Its translation: CASGPGLLPPNEQFF.

J is TRBJ2-4 and V is TRBV21-1; the table's TRBD1 call for D was not verified on the DNA. TRBV21-1 constitutes a pseudogene. The CDR3 is 19 residues long. CDR3 loop: CASSKVRGTGTIAKNIQYF. CDR3 in DNA: TGTGCCAGCAGCAAAGTACGGGGGACAGGGACCATAGCCAAAAACATTCAGTACTTC.

The V call is TRBV27, the J call TRBJ2-7; 10 bases line up with TRBD2. CDR1 and CDR2 from the germline V gene are MNHEY and SMNVEV (reference sequence). This CDR3 spans 15 amino acids. With V trimmed by 4 bases and J by 3 bases, 6 bases remained unmatched. The chain's CDR3 is CASSCPLAGYYEQYF. The CDR3 region has the DNA TGTGCCAGCAGTTGCCCACTAGCGGGGTACTACGAGCAGTACTTC.

This clone came up a few times. The V gene is TRBV7-6, the J gene TRBJ2-1, with 12 bases that match TRBD2. The V gene's germline CDR1 is SGHVS and CDR2 FNYEAQ. This CDR3 is 17 amino acids long. V was clipped by 1 base and J by 7 bases; unmatched bases: 8. The CDR3 reads CASSLGQGLAGKNEQFF. In DNA, the CDR3 is TGTGCCAGCAGCTTAGGTCAAGGACTAGCGGGAAAAAATGAGCAGTTCTTC.

V gene TRBV19 combines with J gene TRBJ2-2; D is perhaps TRBD2 (6 bases). Between the trimmed V and J ends, which lost 3 bases and 4 bases, there was a span of 9 bases. The CDR3 is 14 amino acids. Germline V CDR1 and CDR2: LNHDA, SQIVND (reference sequence). The CDR3 protein is CASSITSSTGELFF. DNA of the CDR3: TGTGCCAGTAGTATCACTAGCAGCACCGGGGAGCTGTTTTTT.

This chain joins TRBV7-9 and TRBJ2-1; D gene unclear. The CDR3 is made up of 12 amino acids. V lost 4 bases, J lost 8 bases, and 9 bases lay in between. Germline CDR1 reads SEHNR; CDR2 reads FQNEAQ (reference sequence). The CDR3 protein is CASSSVKHEQFF. Written as DNA, the CDR3 is TGTGCCAGCAGCTCCGTCAAGCATGAGCAGTTCTTC.

The chain links TRBV7-3 to TRBJ2-1; a weak D match, TRBD2 (5 bases). Trimming removed 5 bases at V and 6 bases at J, with 20 bases between. The germline V gene has CDR1 SGHTA and CDR2 FQGTGA. CDR3 size: 16 residues. This CDR3 is CASSDSIAIDSNEQFF. CDR3 nucleotide sequence: TGTGCCAGCAGCGATTCGATAGCGATAGATTCCAATGAGCAGTTCTTC.

This chain joins TRBV5-4 and TRBJ2-3; no definite D call. The CDR3 totals 16 residues. Trimming stripped 4 bases from V and 4 bases from J, with 19 bases between. The V gene's germline CDR1 is SGHNT and CDR2 YYREEE (reference sequence). The CDR3 loop is CASSLSPLVKADTQYF. As DNA, the CDR3 is TGTGCCAGCAGCCTTAGCCCGCTAGTGAAGGCAGATACGCAGTATTTT.

This chain connects TRBV5-1 to TRBJ2-5; 7 positions agree with TRBD1. Germline CDR1 SGHRS, CDR2 YFSETQ. Unmatched junction bases numbered 5, after V lost 1 base and J lost 5 bases. The CDR3 has 14 residues. CDR3 sequence: CASSLTGVGETQYF. Written as DNA, the CDR3 is TGCGCCAGCAGCTTGACAGGGGTGGGGGAGACCCAGTACTTC.

The V call is TRBV21-1, the J call TRBJ1-2; the D call of TRBD1 is as the table states it, not checked on the DNA. TRBV21-1 constitutes a pseudogene. This CDR3 is built from 17 residues. The CDR3 spells CASSRHTLTGLESGYTF. The DNA for the CDR3 is TGTGCCAGCAGCCGACATACTCTGACAGGGCTCGAGAGTGGCTACACCTTC.

The J gene is TRBJ2-1, the V gene TRBV2; TRBD2 agrees at 9 bases. CDR1 is SNHLY and CDR2 is FYNNEI in the germline V gene. Germline trimming cut 5 bases from V and 1 base from J; bases unmatched to any gene: 6. The CDR3 has 16 residues. CDR3 sequence: CASSRRLAGSYNEQFF. CDR3 DNA sequence: TGTGCCAGCAGTCGTCGGCTAGCGGGATCCTACAATGAGCAGTTCTTC.

The gene calls are TRBV5-1 and TRBJ2-3, with D possibly matching TRBD2 (6 bases). This CDR3 comprises 16 residues. Germline loops: CDR1 SGHRS, CDR2 YFSETQ. Trimming pared 1 base from V and 4 bases from J, leaving 16 bases between. DNA for the CDR3: TGCGCCAGCAGCTTGTTACCAGCGGGCGGTTCAGATACGCAGTATTTT. As protein: CASSLLPAGGSDTQYF.